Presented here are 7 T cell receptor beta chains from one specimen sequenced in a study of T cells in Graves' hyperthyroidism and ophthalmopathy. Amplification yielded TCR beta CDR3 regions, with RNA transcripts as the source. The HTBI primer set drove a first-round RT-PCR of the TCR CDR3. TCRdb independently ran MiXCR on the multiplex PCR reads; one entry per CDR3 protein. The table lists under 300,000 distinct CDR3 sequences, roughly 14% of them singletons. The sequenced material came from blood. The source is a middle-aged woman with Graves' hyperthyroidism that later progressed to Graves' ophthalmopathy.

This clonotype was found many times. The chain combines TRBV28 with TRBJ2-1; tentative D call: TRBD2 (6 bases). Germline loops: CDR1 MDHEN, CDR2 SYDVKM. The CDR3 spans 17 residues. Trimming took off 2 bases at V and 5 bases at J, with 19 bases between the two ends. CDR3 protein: CASSLLLAREVNNEQFF. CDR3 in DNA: TGTGCCAGCAGTTTACTGCTAGCGCGGGAAGTGAACAATGAGCAGTTCTTC.

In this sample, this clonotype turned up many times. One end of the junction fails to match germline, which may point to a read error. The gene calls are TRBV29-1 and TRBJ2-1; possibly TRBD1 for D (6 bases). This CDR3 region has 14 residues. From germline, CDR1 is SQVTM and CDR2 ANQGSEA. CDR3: CSVEGQLTYNEQFF. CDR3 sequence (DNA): TGCAGCGTGGAAGGACAGCTTACCTACAATGAGCAGTTCTTC.

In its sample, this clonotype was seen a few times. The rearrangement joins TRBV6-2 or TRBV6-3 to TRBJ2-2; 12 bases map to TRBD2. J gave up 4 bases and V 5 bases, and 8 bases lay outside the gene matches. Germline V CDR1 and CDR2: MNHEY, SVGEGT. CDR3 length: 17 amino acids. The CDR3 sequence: CASSDHTSGRPTGELFF. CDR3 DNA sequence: TGTGCCAGCAGTGACCATACTAGCGGGAGGCCCACCGGGGAGCTGTTTTTT.

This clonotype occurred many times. CDR3 nucleotide sequence: TGTGCCAGCTCACCGTCGACTAGGGCGGAAGAGACCCAGTACTTC. Translation gives CASSPSTRAEETQYF. The chain joins TRBV18 to TRBJ2-5; weak D call: TRBD2 (6 bases). CDR3 length: 15 amino acids. V gave up 3 bases and J gave up 3 bases, with 14 bases separating them. Germline values: CDR1 KGHSH, CDR2 LQKENI.

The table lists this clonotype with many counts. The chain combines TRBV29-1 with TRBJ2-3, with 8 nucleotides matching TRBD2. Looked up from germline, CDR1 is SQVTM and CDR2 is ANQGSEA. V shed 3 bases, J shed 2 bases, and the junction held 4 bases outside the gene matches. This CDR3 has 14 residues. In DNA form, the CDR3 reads TGCAGCGTTGAGTTCGGGAGGGCCACAGATACGCAGTATTTT. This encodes CSVEFGRATDTQYF.

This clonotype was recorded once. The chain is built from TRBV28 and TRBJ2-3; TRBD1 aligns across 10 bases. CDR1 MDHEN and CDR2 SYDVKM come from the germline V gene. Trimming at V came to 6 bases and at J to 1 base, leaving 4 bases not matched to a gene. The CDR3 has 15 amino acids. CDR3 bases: TGTGCCAGCAGGGGGACAGGGGTCGGCACAGATACGCAGTATTTT. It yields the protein CASRGTGVGTDTQYF.

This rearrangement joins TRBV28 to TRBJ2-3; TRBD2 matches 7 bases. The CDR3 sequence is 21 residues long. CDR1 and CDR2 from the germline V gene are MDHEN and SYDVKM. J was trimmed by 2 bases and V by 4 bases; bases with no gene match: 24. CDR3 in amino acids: CASSSPLYTSALYYDTDTQYF. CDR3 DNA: TGTGCCAGCAGTTCGCCTCTATATACTAGCGCCCTTTATTACGACACAGATACGCAGTATTTT. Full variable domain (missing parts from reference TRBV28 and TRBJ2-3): DVKVTQSSRYLVKRTGEKVFLECVQDMDHENMFWYRQDPGLGLRLIYFSYDVKMKEKGDIPEGYSVSREKKERFSLILESASTNQTSMYLCASSSPLYTSALYYDTDTQYFGPGTRLTVL.